The rows below give T cell receptor beta chains drawn from one sample of a study of blood T cell repertoires in COVID-19. Sequencing used immunoSEQ multiplex PCR; TCRdb keeps in-frame clones, though not all of them. The sample has under 60,000 clones; around 79% are singletons. The material sequenced was peripheral blood. Receptors were obtained from a man in his sixties or seventies with acute or convalescent COVID-19. Each CDR3 is given with its conserved first and last residue. The D gene is left open where the match is weak. A row's size may be missing; if present it is once, few, many or a size class.

>TRBJ1-5|.|TRBV2|TRBD1
CASSFPISGQGSNQPQHF
TGTGCCAGCAGTTTCCCCATAAGTGGACAGGGTAGCAATCAGCCCCAGCATTTT
>TRBJ1-5|.|TRBV5-1|.
CASSLLGASNQPQHF
TGCGCCAGCAGCTTGTTGGGGGCCAGCAATCAGCCCCAGCATTTT
>TRBJ2-3|.|TRBV19|.
CASSQGLADTQYF
TGTGCCAGTAGTCAGGGGTTGGCAGATACGCAGTATTTT
>TRBJ2-3|.|TRBV5-4|.
CASSLIETDTQYF
TGTGCCAGCAGCTTGATAGAGACAGATACGCAGTATTTT
>TRBJ2-6|few|TRBV5-4|.
CASHGAVSSRSGANVLTF
TGTGCCAGCCACGGTGCGGTCTCGAGTCGTTCCGGGGCCAACGTCCTGACTTTC
>TRBJ2-2|.|TRBV27|.
CASSSGVWANTGELFF
TGTGCCAGCAGTTCCGGGGTTTGGGCGAACACCGGGGAGCTGTTTTTT
>TRBJ2-7|.|TRBV25-1|.
CASRRGTYEQYF
TGTGCCAGCAGACGGGGGACCTACGAGCAGTACTTC
>TRBJ2-7|.|TRBV6-5|TRBD2
CASSYSLAGGYEQYF
TGTGCCAGCAGTTACTCACTAGCGGGGGGGTACGAGCAGTACTTC
>TRBJ1-2|.|TRBV6-5|.
CASSYRGLGYGYTF
TGTGCCAGCAGTTACAGGGGCCTTGGATATGGCTACACCTTC
>TRBJ2-3|once|TRBV4-1|TRBD2
CASSQGSGRAGDTQYF
TGCGCCAGCAGCCAGGGTAGCGGGAGGGCCGGAGATACGCAGTATTTT
>TRBJ2-6|.|TRBV6-2/TRBV6-3|TRBD2
CASSAKTSGITFGANVLTF
TGTGCCAGCAGCGCCAAGACTAGCGGGATTACATTTGGGGCCAACGTCCTGACTTTC
>TRBJ2-7|.|TRBV2|.
CASSPGVWEGFSYEQYF
TGTGCCAGCAGTCCGGGGGTTTGGGAAGGCTTCTCCTACGAGCAGTACTTC
>TRBJ1-4|few|TRBV7-9|TRBD1
CASSLGDSSNEKLFF
TGTGCCAGCAGCTTAGGGGACAGCTCTAATGAAAAACTGTTTTTT
>TRBJ2-7|.|TRBV6-6|.
CASSYSEGVYEQYF
TGTGCCAGCAGTTACTCGGAGGGCGTGTACGAGCAGTACTTC
>TRBJ2-4|.|TRBV2|.
CASSRGAGPFRNIQYF
TGTGCCAGCTCTCGGGGGGCGGGCCCGTTTAGAAACATTCAGTACTTC
>TRBJ2-7|.|TRBV30|TRBD1
CAWSRQGAYEQYF
TGTGCCTGGAGTCGACAGGGGGCCTACGAGCAGTACTTC
>TRBJ1-1|.|TRBV12-3/TRBV12-4|.
CASSPTGITEAFF
TGTGCCAGCAGCCCCACGGGAATCACTGAAGCTTTCTTT
>TRBJ1-2|few|TRBV7-8|TRBD1
CASSLALGQGDGYTF
TGTGCCAGCAGCTTAGCGCTCGGACAGGGAGATGGCTACACCTTC
>TRBJ2-5|once|TRBV19|.
CASSSQLGELPETQYF
TGTGCCAGTAGTTCCCAACTAGGAGAACTACCAGAGACCCAGTACTTC
>TRBJ1-2|once|TRBV7-9|TRBD1
CASSLYPDRGDGYTF
TGTGCCAGCAGCTTATATCCGGACAGGGGGGACGGCTACACCTTC
>TRBJ2-1|.|TRBV10-3|.
CAISEVVGQAGRTFF
TGTGCCATCAGTGAGGTAGTGGGTCAGGCGGGTCGTACGTTCTTC
>TRBJ2-2|.|TRBV11-2|TRBD2
CASSLFGLANTGELFF
TGTGCCAGCAGCTTATTTGGACTAGCGAACACCGGGGAGCTGTTTTTT
>TRBJ2-7|.|TRBV19|TRBD2
CASSIDARGGSRDEQYF
TGTGCCAGTAGTATAGATGCCCGCGGCGGGAGTAGAGACGAGCAGTACTTC
>TRBJ2-2|.|TRBV29-1|.
CSVNRGGTGELFF
TGCAGCGTGAACAGGGGAGGCACCGGGGAGCTGTTTTTT
>TRBJ2-7|few|TRBV7-2|TRBD1
CASSFRGQGGQYF
TGTGCCAGCAGCTTCCGGGGACAGGGGGGACAGTACTTC
>TRBJ2-1|.|TRBV6-2/TRBV6-3|.
CASSYEEVGGARYNEQFF
TGTGCCAGCAGTTACGAGGAGGTGGGGGGTGCCCGCTACAATGAGCAGTTCTTC
>TRBJ1-5|few|TRBV5-8|.
CASSLSGIGHQHF
TGTGCCAGCAGCTTGTCTGGGATAGGACACCAGCATTTT
>TRBJ1-2|once|TRBV6-1|.
CASSEKAGYGYTF
TGTGCCAGCAGTGAAAAGGCAGGCTATGGCTACACCTTC
>TRBJ2-3|.|TRBV12-3/TRBV12-4|.
CASSLQMYTQYF
TGTGCCAGCAGTTTACAGATGTATACGCAGTATTTT
>TRBJ2-5|.|TRBV27|.
CASSRSSLVDETQYF
TGTGCCAGCAGTCGATCCTCACTAGTCGATGAGACCCAGTACTTC
>TRBJ2-5|.|TRBV11-2|TRBD2
CASSLGGGAQETQYF
TGTGCCAGCAGCTTAGGCGGGGGGGCACAAGAGACCCAGTACTTC
>TRBJ2-2|.|TRBV6-1|TRBD2
CASSGAGGPNTGELFF
TGTGCCAGCAGTGGAGCGGGAGGGCCTAACACCGGGGAGCTGTTTTTT
>TRBJ2-3|.|TRBV7-9|TRBD1
CASTDETGGDTQYF
TGTGCCAGCACCGATGAAACAGGGGGCGATACGCAGTATTTT
>TRBJ1-2|.|TRBV27|.
CASSTHWGGDYGYTF
TGTGCCAGCAGTACGCACTGGGGGGGAGACTATGGCTACACCTTC
>TRBJ2-1|.|TRBV24-1|TRBD2
CATSEPAGEQFF
TGTGCCACCAGTGAGCCAGCGGGGGAGCAGTTCTTC
>TRBJ2-2|once|TRBV7-9|.
CASSLGTGTSTGELFF
TGTGCCAGCAGCTTAGGCACCGGGACTTCCACCGGGGAGCTGTTTTTT
>TRBJ2-1|.|TRBV4-2|TRBD2
CASSQGSGGGYNEQFF
TGTGCCAGCAGCCAAGGGAGCGGGGGGGGTTACAATGAGCAGTTCTTC
>TRBJ1-3|.|TRBV7-2|.
CASSLAGGGNTIYF
TGTGCCAGCAGCTTAGCCGGAGGAGGAAACACCATATATTTT
>TRBJ1-6|.|TRBV27|.
CASSLMWGSDNSPLHF
TGTGCCAGCAGTTTAATGTGGGGCTCGGATAATTCACCCCTCCACTTT
>TRBJ2-1|.|TRBV27|.
CASNDPAAGQNEQFF
TGTGCCAGCAACGACCCGGCAGCGGGACAAAATGAGCAGTTCTTC
>TRBJ1-2|.|TRBV28|.
CASSLANFDQGGGYTF
TGTGCCAGCAGTTTAGCGAACTTCGACCAAGGGGGTGGCTACACCTTC
>TRBJ2-3|few|TRBV2|TRBD2
CASRKGTSGSIDTQYF
TGTGCCAGCAGAAAAGGGACTAGCGGGAGTATAGATACGCAGTATTTT
>TRBJ2-7|.|TRBV3-1/TRBV3-2|.
CASSRGYEQYF
TGTGCCAGCAGTCGGGGTTACGAGCAGTACTTC
>TRBJ1-1|few|TRBV11-2|TRBD1
CASSQWPRTGMDHTEAFF
TGTGCCAGCAGCCAATGGCCCCGGACAGGGATGGATCACACTGAAGCTTTCTTT
>TRBJ2-3|.|TRBV19|TRBD2
CASSEGLARDTQYF
TGTGCCAGTAGTGAAGGACTAGCCCGAGATACGCAGTATTTT
>TRBJ2-3|.|TRBV11-3|.
CASSLNQEARTDTQYF
TGTGCCAGCAGCTTAAATCAAGAAGCACGCACAGATACGCAGTATTTT